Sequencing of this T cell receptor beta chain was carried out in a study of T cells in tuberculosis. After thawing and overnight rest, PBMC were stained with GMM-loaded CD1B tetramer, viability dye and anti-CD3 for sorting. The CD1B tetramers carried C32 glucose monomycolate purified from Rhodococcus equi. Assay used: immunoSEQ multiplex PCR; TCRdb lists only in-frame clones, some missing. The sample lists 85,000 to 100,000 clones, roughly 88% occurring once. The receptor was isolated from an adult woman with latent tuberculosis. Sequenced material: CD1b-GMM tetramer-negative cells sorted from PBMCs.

CDR3 in amino acids: CSVTRMDRATEAFF. In nucleotides, the CDR3 is TGCAGCGTCACGAGGATGGACAGGGCCACTGAAGCTTTCTTT. The chain carries TRBV29-1 and TRBJ1-1, with 8 bases identical to TRBD1. V lost 6 bases, J lost 4 bases, and 10 bases stayed unmatched. Germline V gene data show CDR1 as SQVTM and CDR2 as ANQGSEA. The CDR3 has 14 amino acids.